The entry below gives a single TCR beta chain sequence along with its context. The method was immunoSEQ multiplex PCR; TCRdb's version includes in-frame clones alone and lacks a portion of them. This table holds about 130,000 clones, roughly nine tenths found once. Germline CDR1 MNHNY, CDR2 SVGAGI (reference sequence). J lost 5 bases, V lost 5 bases, and 16 bases had no gene match. The CDR3 covers 17 residues. This entry belongs to a study of T cell responses to AZD1222 COVID-19 vaccine. The rearrangement joins TRBV6-6 to TRBJ2-5; 8 nucleotides match TRBD2. The TCR comes from an adult in good health. This material consisted of peripheral blood, taken on day 0 of AZD1222 vaccination. CDR3 amino acids: CASSRRIGLGGGETQYF. CDR3 coding DNA: TGTGCCAGCAGTCGACGTATAGGACTCGGCGGGGGGGAGACCCAGTACTTC.